The next 7 T cell receptor beta chains were all read from a single sample in a study of blood T cell repertoires in COVID-19. Sequenced by immunoSEQ multiplex PCR; TCRdb stores in-frame clones only, minus some. The sample lists about 150,000 clones, 80% occurring once. Sequenced sample: peripheral blood. These receptors came from a man in his 60s with acute or convalescent COVID-19.

The chain recombines TRBV9 with TRBJ2-2, with unresolved D. Per the germline V gene, CDR1 is SGDLS and CDR2 is YYNGEE. This CDR3 comprises 14 residues. Trimming removed 0 bases at V and 6 bases at J, with 9 bases between. The CDR3 loop reads CASSVDTIPGELFF. The DNA for the CDR3 is TGTGCCAGCAGCGTAGATACTATTCCCGGGGAGCTGTTTTTT.

The chain recombines TRBV7-2 with TRBJ2-7; 8 nucleotides agree with TRBD2. Germline CDR1 reads SGHTA; CDR2 reads FQGNSA. The CDR3 consists of 14 residues. J lost 4 bases, V lost 5 bases, and 7 bases had no gene match. In DNA, the CDR3 is TGTGCCAGCAGCCCCAGGCGGGGGGAGTACGAGCAGTACTTC. Amino acid sequence: CASSPRRGEYEQYF.

The chain employs TRBV30 and TRBJ1-2; D unclear. Germline CDR1 and CDR2: GTSNPN and SVGIG (reference sequence). This CDR3 has 12 residues. Trimming took 0 bases from V and 6 from J, leaving 8 bases between them. This CDR3 is CAWSVLGNGYTF. The CDR3 DNA reads TGTGCCTGGAGTGTACTAGGGAATGGCTACACCTTC.

V and J are TRBV20-1 and TRBJ1-1, with 8 bases lining up with TRBD1. This CDR3 is built from 15 residues. Germline lookup yields CDR1 DFQATT and CDR2 SNEGSKA (reference sequence). The V gene end was trimmed by 3 bases and the J gene end by 6 bases; junction bases not matched to a gene: 12. CDR3 bases: TGCAGTGCTAGTAGGTGGGCAGGGGGCAGGTCTGAAGCTTTCTTT. The encoded protein is CSASRWAGGRSEAFF.

The gene calls are TRBV14 and TRBJ1-2, with D unclear. Between the trimmed V and J ends, which lost 0 bases and 8 bases, there was a span of 13 bases. CDR3 length equals 14 residues. Germline V gives CDR1 SGHDN, CDR2 FVKESK. The CDR3 protein is CASSQDPRLWGYTF. The CDR3, as DNA: TGTGCCAGCAGCCAAGATCCCAGGTTGTGGGGCTACACCTTC. Combining the CDR3 with reference TRBV14 and TRBJ1-2 gives the whole variable domain EAGVTQFPSHSVIEKGQTVTLRCDPISGHDNLYWYRRVMGKEIKFLLHFVKESKQDESGMPNNRFLAERTGGTYSTLKVQPAELEDSGVYFCASSQDPRLWGYTFGSGTRLTVV.

The chain couples TRBV5-5 to TRBJ2-1; D is possibly TRBD2 (5 bases). The CDR3 is 15 residues long. V lost 4 bases, J lost 0 bases, and 11 bases lay in between. Germline V lookup: CDR1 SGHKS, CDR2 YYEKEE (reference sequence). Here the CDR3 reads CASSLATSSYNEQFF. CDR3 DNA: TGTGCCAGCAGCCTAGCAACAAGCTCCTACAATGAGCAGTTCTTC.

The chain links TRBV10-3 to TRBJ1-2, with 7 bases aligning to TRBD1. Germline V CDR1 and CDR2: ENHRY, SYGVKD. The CDR3 loop spans 14 amino acids. With V trimmed by 3 bases and J by 4 bases, 5 bases remained unmatched. The CDR3 DNA follows: TGTGCCATCAGTGATTACGACAGGGTCTATGGCTACACCTTC. Translation gives CAISDYDRVYGYTF.